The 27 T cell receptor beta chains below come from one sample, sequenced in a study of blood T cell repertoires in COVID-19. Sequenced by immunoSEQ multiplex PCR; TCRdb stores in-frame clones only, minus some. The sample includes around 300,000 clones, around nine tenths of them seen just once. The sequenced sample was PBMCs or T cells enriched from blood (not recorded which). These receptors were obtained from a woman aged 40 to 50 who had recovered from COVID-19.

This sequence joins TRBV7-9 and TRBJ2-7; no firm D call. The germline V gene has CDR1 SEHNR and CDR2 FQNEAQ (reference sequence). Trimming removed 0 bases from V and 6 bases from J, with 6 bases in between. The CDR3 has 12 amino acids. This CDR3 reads CASSLASGEQYF. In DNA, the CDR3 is TGTGCCAGCAGCTTAGCCTCCGGCGAGCAGTACTTC.

The CDR3 protein is CASTSLASGANVLTF. CDR3 DNA: TGTGCCAGCACCTCCTTGGCTTCTGGGGCCAACGTCCTGACTTTC. The rearrangement joins TRBV25-1 to TRBJ2-6; no clear D. The V end was cut by 7 bases, the J end by 1 base, with 11 bases between. Germline V gene sequence: CDR1 MGHDK, CDR2 SYGVNS. The CDR3 length is 15 residues.

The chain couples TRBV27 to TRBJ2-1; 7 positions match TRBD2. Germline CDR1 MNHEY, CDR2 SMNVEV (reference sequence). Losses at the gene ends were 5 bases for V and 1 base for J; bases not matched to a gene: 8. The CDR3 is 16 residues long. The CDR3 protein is CASSPLLAPSYNEQFF. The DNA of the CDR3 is TGTGCCAGCAGTCCTCTACTAGCGCCATCCTACAATGAGCAGTTCTTC.

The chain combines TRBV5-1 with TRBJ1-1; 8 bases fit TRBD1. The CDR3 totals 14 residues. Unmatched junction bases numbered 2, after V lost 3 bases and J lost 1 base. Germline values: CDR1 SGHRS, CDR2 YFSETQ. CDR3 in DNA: TGCGCCAGCAGCTCGGGACAGGCGAACACTGAAGCTTTCTTT. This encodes CASSSGQANTEAFF. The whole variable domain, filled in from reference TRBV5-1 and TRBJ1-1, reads KAGVTQTPRYLIKTRGQQVTLSCSPISGHRSVSWYQQTPGQGLQFLFEYFSETQRNKGNFPGRFSGRQFSNSRSEMNVSTLELGDSALYLCASSSGQANTEAFFGQGTRLTVV.

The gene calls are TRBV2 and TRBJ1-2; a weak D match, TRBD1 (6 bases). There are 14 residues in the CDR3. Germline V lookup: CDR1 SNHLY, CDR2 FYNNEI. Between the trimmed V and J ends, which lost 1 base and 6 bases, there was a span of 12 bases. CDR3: CASSEGGGGDGYTF. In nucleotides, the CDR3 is TGTGCCAGCAGTGAAGGGGGAGGGGGAGATGGCTACACCTTC.

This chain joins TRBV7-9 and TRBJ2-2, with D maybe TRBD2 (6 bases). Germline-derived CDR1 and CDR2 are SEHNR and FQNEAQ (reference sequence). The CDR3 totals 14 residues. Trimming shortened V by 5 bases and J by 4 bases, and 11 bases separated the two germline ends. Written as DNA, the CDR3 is TGTGCCAGCAGCCCGGGACTGAGCACCGGGGAGCTGTTTTTT. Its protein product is CASSPGLSTGELFF.

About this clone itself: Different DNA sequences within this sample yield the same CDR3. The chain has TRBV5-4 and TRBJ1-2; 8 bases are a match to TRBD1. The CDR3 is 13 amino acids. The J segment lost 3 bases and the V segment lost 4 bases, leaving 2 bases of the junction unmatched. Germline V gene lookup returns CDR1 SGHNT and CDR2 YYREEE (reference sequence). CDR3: CASSPDRDYGYTF. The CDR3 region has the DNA TGTGCCAGCAGCCCGGACAGGGACTATGGCTACACCTTC.

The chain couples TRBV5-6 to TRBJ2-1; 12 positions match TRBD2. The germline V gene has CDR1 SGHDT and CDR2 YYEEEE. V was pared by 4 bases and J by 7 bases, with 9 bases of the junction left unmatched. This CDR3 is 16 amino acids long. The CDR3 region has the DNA TGTGCCAGCAGCACGAGGACTAGCGGGATTGGGAATGAGCAGTTCTTC. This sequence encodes CASSTRTSGIGNEQFF.

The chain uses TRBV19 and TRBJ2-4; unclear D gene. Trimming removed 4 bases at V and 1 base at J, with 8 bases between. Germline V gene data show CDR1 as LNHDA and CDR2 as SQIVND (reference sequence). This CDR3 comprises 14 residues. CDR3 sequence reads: CASSTHRAKNIQYF. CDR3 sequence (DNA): TGTGCCAGTAGTACCCATCGGGCCAAAAACATTCAGTACTTC.

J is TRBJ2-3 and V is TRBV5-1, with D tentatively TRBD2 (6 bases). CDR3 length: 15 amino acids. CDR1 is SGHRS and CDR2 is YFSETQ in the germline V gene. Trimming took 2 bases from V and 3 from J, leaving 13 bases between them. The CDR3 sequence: CASSFSRGGTDTQYF. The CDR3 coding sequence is TGCGCCAGCAGCTTCTCGCGGGGCGGAACAGATACGCAGTATTTT. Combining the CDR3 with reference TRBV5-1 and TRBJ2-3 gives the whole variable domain KAGVTQTPRYLIKTRGQQVTLSCSPISGHRSVSWYQQTPGQGLQFLFEYFSETQRNKGNFPGRFSGRQFSNSRSEMNVSTLELGDSALYLCASSFSRGGTDTQYFGPGTRLTVL.

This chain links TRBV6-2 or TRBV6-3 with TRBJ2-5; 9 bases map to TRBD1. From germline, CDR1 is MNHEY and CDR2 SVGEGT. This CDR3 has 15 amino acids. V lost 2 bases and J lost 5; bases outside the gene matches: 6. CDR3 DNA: TGTGCCAGCAGTTACGGGACAGGGCAGAGGGAGACCCAGTACTTC. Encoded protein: CASSYGTGQRETQYF.

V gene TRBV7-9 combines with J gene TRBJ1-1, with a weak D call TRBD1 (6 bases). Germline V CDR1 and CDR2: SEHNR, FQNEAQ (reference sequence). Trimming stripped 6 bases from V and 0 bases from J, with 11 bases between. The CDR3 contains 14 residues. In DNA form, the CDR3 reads TGTGCCAGCAGACCGACAGGTATGAACACTGAAGCTTTCTTT. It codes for CASRPTGMNTEAFF.

The CDR3 DNA reads as TGCGCCAGCAGCTTTAGGGTGGGACTAGCGGGGACCTACGAGCAGTACTTC. Translating gives CASSFRVGLAGTYEQYF. The chain couples TRBV5-1 to TRBJ2-7; 13 bases fit TRBD2. V shed 2 bases and J 2 bases; nucleotides not matched to a gene: 7. Germline V gene sequence: CDR1 SGHRS, CDR2 YFSETQ. The CDR3 spans 17 residues. Full variable domain (outside the CDR3, taken from reference TRBV5-1 and TRBJ2-7): KAGVTQTPRYLIKTRGQQVTLSCSPISGHRSVSWYQQTPGQGLQFLFEYFSETQRNKGNFPGRFSGRQFSNSRSEMNVSTLELGDSALYLCASSFRVGLAGTYEQYFGPGTRLTVT.

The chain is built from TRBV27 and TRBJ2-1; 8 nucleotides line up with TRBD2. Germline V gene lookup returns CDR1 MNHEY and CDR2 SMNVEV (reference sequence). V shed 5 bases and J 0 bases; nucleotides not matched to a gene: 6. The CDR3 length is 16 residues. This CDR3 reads CASSASGWSSYNEQFF. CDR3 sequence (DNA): TGTGCCAGCAGTGCTAGCGGGTGGAGCTCCTACAATGAGCAGTTCTTC.

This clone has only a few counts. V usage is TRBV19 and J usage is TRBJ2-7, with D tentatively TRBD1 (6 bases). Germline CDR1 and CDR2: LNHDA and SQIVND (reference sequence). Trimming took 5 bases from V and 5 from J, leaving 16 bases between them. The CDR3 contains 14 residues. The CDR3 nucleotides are TGTGCCAGTAGTCGACAGGAGCCTTGCCACGAGCAGTACTTC. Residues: CASSRQEPCHEQYF.

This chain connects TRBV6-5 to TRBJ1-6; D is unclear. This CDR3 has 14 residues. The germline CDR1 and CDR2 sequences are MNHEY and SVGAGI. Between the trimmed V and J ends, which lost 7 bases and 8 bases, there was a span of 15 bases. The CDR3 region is CASMVQQIYSPLHF. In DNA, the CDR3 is TGTGCCAGCATGGTACAACAGATCTATTCACCCCTCCACTTT.

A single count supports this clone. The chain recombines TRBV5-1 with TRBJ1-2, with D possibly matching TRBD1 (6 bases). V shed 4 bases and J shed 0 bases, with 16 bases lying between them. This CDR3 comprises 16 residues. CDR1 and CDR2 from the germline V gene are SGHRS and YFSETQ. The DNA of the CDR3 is TGCGCCAGCAGCAAGGAATCAGGGGCCACTAACTATGGCTACACCTTC. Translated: CASSKESGATNYGYTF.

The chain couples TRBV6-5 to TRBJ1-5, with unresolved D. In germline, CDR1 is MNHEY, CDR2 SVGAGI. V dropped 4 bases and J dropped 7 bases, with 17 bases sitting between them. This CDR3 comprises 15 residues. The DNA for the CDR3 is TGTGCCAGCAGTTCGCTGGCGGCAAGAGGGCAGCCCCAGCATTTT. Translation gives CASSSLAARGQPQHF.

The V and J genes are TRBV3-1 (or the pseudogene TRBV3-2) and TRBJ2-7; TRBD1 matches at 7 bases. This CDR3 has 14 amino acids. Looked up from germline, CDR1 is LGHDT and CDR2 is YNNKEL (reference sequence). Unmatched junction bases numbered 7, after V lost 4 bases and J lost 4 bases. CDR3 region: CASSRGQELYEQYF. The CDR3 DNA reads TGTGCCAGCAGCCGAGGACAGGAACTATACGAGCAGTACTTC.

The CDR3 region is CASSSGLPNTGELFF. The CDR3 nucleotides are TGTGCCAGCAGCTCGGGACTACCGAACACCGGGGAGCTGTTTTTT. The chain uses TRBV7-6 and TRBJ2-2; 7 bases fit TRBD2. Germline V lookup: CDR1 SGHVS, CDR2 FNYEAQ. This CDR3 region has 15 residues. The ends lost 4 bases at V and 0 bases at J; junction bases unmatched: 2. The full variable domain, its missing parts supplied by reference TRBV7-6 and TRBJ2-2, is GAGVSQSPRYKVTKRGQDVALRCDPISGHVSLYWYRQALGQGPEFLTYFNYEAQQDKSGLPNDRFSAERPEGSISTLTIQRTEQRDSAMYRCASSSGLPNTGELFFGEGSRLTVL.

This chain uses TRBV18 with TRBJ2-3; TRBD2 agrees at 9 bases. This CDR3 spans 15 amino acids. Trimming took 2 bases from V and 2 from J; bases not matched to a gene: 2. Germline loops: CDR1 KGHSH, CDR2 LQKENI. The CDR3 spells CASSPSGRYTDTQYF. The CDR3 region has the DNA TGTGCCAGCTCACCAAGCGGGAGGTACACAGATACGCAGTATTTT.

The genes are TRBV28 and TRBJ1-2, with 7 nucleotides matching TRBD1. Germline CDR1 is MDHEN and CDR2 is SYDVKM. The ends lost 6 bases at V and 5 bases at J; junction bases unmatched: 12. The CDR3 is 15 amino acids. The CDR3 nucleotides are TGTGCCAGCAGCCGGATGGACAGGATGAGGTATGGCTACACCTTC. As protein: CASSRMDRMRYGYTF.

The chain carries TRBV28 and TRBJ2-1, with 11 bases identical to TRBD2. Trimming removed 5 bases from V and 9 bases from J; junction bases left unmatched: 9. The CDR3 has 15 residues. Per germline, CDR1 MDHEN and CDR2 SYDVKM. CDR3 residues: CASSPPSGRIGEQFF. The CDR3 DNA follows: TGTGCCAGCAGTCCCCCTAGCGGGAGGATCGGTGAGCAGTTCTTC.

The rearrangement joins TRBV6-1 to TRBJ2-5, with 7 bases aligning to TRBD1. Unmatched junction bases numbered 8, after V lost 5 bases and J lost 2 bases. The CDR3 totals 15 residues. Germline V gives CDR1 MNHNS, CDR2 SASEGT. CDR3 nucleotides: TGTGCCAGCAGTTCTACCCGGGACAGACAAGAGACCCAGTACTTC. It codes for CASSSTRDRQETQYF.

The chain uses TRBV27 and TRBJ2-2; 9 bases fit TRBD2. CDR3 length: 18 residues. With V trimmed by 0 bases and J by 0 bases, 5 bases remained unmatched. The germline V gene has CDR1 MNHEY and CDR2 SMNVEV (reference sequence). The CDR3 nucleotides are TGTGCCAGCAGTTTATCCCTCCTAGCGGGAACGAACACCGGGGAGCTGTTTTTT. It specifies CASSLSLLAGTNTGELFF.

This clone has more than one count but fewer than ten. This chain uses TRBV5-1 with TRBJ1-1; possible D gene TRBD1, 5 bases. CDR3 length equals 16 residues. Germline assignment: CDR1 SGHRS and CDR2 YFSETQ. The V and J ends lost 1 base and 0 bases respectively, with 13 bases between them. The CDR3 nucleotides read TGCGCCAGCAGCTTGTTACAGGTTTCCATGAACACTGAAGCTTTCTTT. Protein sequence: CASSLLQVSMNTEAFF.

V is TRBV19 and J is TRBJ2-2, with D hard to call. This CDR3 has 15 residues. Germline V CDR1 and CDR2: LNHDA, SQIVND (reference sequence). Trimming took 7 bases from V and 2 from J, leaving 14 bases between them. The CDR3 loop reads CASTGGLTNTGELFF. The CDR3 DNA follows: TGTGCCAGTACCGGCGGCTTAACCAACACCGGGGAGCTGTTTTTT.